This T cell receptor (beta chain) was captured in a study of beta chain features in type 1 diabetes. On this clone itself: Other DNA sequences of this sample code for an identical CDR3.

CDR3 length equals 17 residues. Germline CDR1 reads MDHEN; CDR2 reads SYDVKM. The ends lost 5 bases at V and 3 bases at J; junction bases unmatched: 13. What was sequenced were expressed TCRB transcripts, since all of the isolated RNA had been reverse transcribed. TCRdb keeps only in-frame clones here, not all; method: immunoSEQ multiplex PCR. The table includes hundreds of thousands of clones, roughly 30% detected once. Source material: naive CD4+ T cells from blood. This TCR was sampled from a man younger than 35 in good health. The rearrangement uses TRBV28 and TRBJ2-7, with 10 bases that match TRBD2. The CDR3 here is CASSLLSSGRLIYEQYF. The CDR3 DNA follows: TGTGCCAGCAGTCTACTGTCTAGCGGGAGATTGATCTACGAGCAGTACTTC.